The rows below give T cell receptor beta chains drawn from one sample of a study of blood T cell repertoires in COVID-19. Produced via immunoSEQ multiplex PCR; TCRdb's table is partial and in-frame only. Here the sample spans about 390,000 clones, about 87% being singletons. Material for sequencing was PBMCs or T cells enriched from blood (not recorded which). All receptors derive from a woman between 50 and 59 years old who had recovered from COVID-19. CDR3s include the opening cysteine and the closing phenylalanine or tryptophan. The D gene is left open where the match is weak. Rows may omit the clone size; those that give it use once, few, many or a size class.

NA	NA	TRBV29-1	TRBJ1-1	TGCAGCGGTTCGCGCCAGGGGAACACTGAAGCTTTCTTT	CSGSRQGNTEAFF
TRBD1	NA	TRBV5-6	TRBJ1-6	TGTGCCAGCAGCTTCCAACCCGGGACAGGGGGTTCACCCCTCCACTTT	CASSFQPGTGGSPLHF
TRBD2	NA	TRBV5-6	TRBJ2-2	TGTGCCAGCAGCTTGGTGCGGGGGGGCCCCGGGGAGCTGTTTTTT	CASSLVRGGPGELFF
NA	NA	TRBV7-2	TRBJ2-2	TGTGCCAGCAGCTTAGGAGGGCGGAACACCGGGGAGCTGTTTTTT	CASSLGGRNTGELFF
NA	once	TRBV27	TRBJ1-3	TGTGCCAGCAGTTTAGGAGGGATGGGAAACACCATATATTTT	CASSLGGMGNTIYF
NA	NA	TRBV2	TRBJ1-4	TGTGCCAGCAGTGAAGAGGCAGGGAGGGGTGAAAAACTGTTTTTT	CASSEEAGRGEKLFF
TRBD2	NA	TRBV5-4	TRBJ2-3	TGTGCCAGCAGCTTGGCAGCGGGGGGAGGAGATACGCAGTATTTT	CASSLAAGGGDTQYF
NA	NA	TRBV7-9	TRBJ1-6	TGTGCCAGCAGCTTAAAAGGCGACCCCGACTGGTTTGATTCACCCCTCCACTTT	CASSLKGDPDWFDSPLHF
NA	NA	TRBV12-3/TRBV12-4	TRBJ1-3	TGTGCCAGCACCGGAGGGCAGGGAAACACCATATATTTT	CASTGGQGNTIYF
NA	NA	TRBV27	TRBJ2-1	TGTGCCAGCAGTCTACGGAATGAGCAGTTCTTC	CASSLRNEQFF
NA	NA	TRBV11-2	TRBJ2-1	TGTGCCAGCAGCTTCGGGACAAGCTCCTACAATGAGCAGTTCTTC	CASSFGTSSYNEQFF
NA	NA	TRBV11-3	TRBJ2-3	TGTGCCAGCAGCTTAGATCGCGCAGATACGCAGTATTTT	CASSLDRADTQYF
NA	once	TRBV12-3/TRBV12-4	TRBJ1-3	TGTGCCAGCAGTTTAAGGGGTGGAAACACCATATATTTT	CASSLRGGNTIYF
NA	NA	TRBV3-1/TRBV3-2	TRBJ1-1	TGTGCCAGCAGCCCAGGAGGCTCAGGTGGTGGCACTGAAGCTTTCTTT	CASSPGGSGGGTEAFF
NA	NA	TRBV13	TRBJ2-7	TGTGCCAGCAGCTTAGCTACAAGGAGCTACGAGCAGTACTTC	CASSLATRSYEQYF
NA	NA	TRBV12-5	TRBJ2-7	TGTGCTAGTGGTTTGGGCCCTTCTGGCAGTGAATACGAGCAGTACTTC	CASGLGPSGSEYEQYF
TRBD1	NA	TRBV18	TRBJ2-7	TGTGCCAGCTCACTCGGGACAGGTAACTACGAGCAGTACTTC	CASSLGTGNYEQYF
TRBD1	NA	TRBV10-3	TRBJ2-7	TGTGCCATCAGTGAGTCACAGGGGCCGTACGAGCAGTACTTC	CAISESQGPYEQYF
NA	NA	TRBV7-8	TRBJ2-7	TGTGCCAGCAGCCCAGGGCAGGCCCACGAGCAGTACTTC	CASSPGQAHEQYF
NA	NA	TRBV7-9	TRBJ1-2	TGTGCCAGCAGCCTCAATTCTTTAGGGGCTGATGGCTACACCTTC	CASSLNSLGADGYTF
TRBD1	NA	TRBV10-1	TRBJ1-2	TGCGCCAGCAGTGAGTCGGACAGGGGTTGGTATGGCTACACCTTC	CASSESDRGWYGYTF
NA	NA	TRBV7-2	TRBJ1-3	TGTGCCAGCAGCTTAGAGGGACAAAAATCCGGAAACACCATATATTTT	CASSLEGQKSGNTIYF
NA	NA	TRBV2	TRBJ1-2	TGTGCCAGCGAGAGAGATCCGTCTACCCGCGACTATGGCTACACCTTC	CASERDPSTRDYGYTF
TRBD1	NA	TRBV7-6	TRBJ1-3	TGTGCCAGCAGCACCTACACAGGGGCTGGAAACACCATATATTTT	CASSTYTGAGNTIYF
TRBD1	once	TRBV7-2	TRBJ1-3	TGTGCCAGCAGGTCTCAGACAGGGGTCGGAAACACCATATATTTT	CASRSQTGVGNTIYF
NA	NA	TRBV24-1	TRBJ2-2	TGTGCCACCAGTGATTCGAGAGGGGGATCCACCGGGGAGCTGTTTTTT	CATSDSRGGSTGELFF
NA	NA	TRBV11-1	TRBJ1-1	TGTGCCAGCAGCTTTCGTCGGGACACTGAAGCTTTCTTT	CASSFRRDTEAFF
TRBD1	few	TRBV19	TRBJ1-2	TGTGCCAGTAGTGGCGGGACAGGGAGACACTATGGCTACACCTTC	CASSGGTGRHYGYTF
TRBD1	NA	TRBV15	TRBJ1-5	TGTGCCACCCGATGGGGGACAGGGCGCAATCAGCCCCAGCATTTT	CATRWGTGRNQPQHF
NA	NA	TRBV28	TRBJ1-6	TGTGCCAGCAGTTCCAACAACTCACCCCTCCACTTT	CASSSNNSPLHF
NA	NA	TRBV7-9	TRBJ2-2	TGTGCCAGCAGCTTAAAGTCGCAGGCGACCGGGGAGCTGTTTTTT	CASSLKSQATGELFF
TRBD2	NA	TRBV5-4	TRBJ2-1	TGTGCCAGCAGCGGGACTAGCGGGGGGGCCTACAATGAGCAGTTCTTC	CASSGTSGGAYNEQFF
NA	NA	TRBV2	TRBJ2-1	TGTGCAGTGACGGGACAAAGGTCCTACAATGAGCAGTTCTTC	CAVTGQRSYNEQFF
NA	NA	TRBV9	TRBJ2-7	TGTGCCAGCAGCGTAAGTCAGGGGTTGGGATTTGGTGAGCAGTACTTC	CASSVSQGLGFGEQYF
NA	NA	TRBV29-1	TRBJ1-1	TGCAGCGCTGCGCGGGTGAACACTGAAGCTTTCTTT	CSAARVNTEAFF
NA	few	TRBV30	TRBJ2-7	TGTGCCTGGGCGGGACCAGGGGGTAACTACGAGCAGTACTTC	CAWAGPGGNYEQYF